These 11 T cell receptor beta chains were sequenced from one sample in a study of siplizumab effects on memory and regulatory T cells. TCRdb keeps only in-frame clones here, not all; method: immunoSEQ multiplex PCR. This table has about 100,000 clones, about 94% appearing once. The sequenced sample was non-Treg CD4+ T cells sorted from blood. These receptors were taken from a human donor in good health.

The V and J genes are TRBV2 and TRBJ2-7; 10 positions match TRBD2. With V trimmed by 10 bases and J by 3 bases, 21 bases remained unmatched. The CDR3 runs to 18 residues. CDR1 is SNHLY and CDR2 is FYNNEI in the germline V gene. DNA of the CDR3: TGTGCCACCTTAGGACTAGGACTAGCGGCACCACCGGACTACGAGCAGTACTTC. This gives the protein CATLGLGLAAPPDYEQYF.

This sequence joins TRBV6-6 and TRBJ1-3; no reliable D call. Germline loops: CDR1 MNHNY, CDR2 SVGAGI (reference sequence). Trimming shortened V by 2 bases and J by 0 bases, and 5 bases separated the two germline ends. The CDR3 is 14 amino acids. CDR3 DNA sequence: TGTGCCAGCAGTTACGCTCTCTCTGGAAACACCATATATTTT. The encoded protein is CASSYALSGNTIYF.

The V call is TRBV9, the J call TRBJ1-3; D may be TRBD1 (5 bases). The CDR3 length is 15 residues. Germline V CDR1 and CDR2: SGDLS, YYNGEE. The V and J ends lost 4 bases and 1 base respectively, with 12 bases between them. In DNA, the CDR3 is TGTGCCAGCAGCCCCTTGGACATATCTGGAAACACCATATATTTT. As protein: CASSPLDISGNTIYF.

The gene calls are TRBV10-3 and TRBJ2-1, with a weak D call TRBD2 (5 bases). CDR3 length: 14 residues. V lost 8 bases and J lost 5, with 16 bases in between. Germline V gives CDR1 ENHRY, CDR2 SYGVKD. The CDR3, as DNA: TGTGCCATCCTCCCGGAACTAGGCAACAATGAGCAGTTCTTC. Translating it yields CAILPELGNNEQFF.

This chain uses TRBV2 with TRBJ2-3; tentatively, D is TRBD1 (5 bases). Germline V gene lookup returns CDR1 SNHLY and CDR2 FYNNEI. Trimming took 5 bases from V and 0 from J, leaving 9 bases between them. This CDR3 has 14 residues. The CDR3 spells CASSLRVSTDTQYF. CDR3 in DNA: TGTGCCAGCAGTCTCAGGGTCAGCACAGATACGCAGTATTTT. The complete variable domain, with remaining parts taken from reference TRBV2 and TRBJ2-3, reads EPEVTQTPSHQVTQMGQEVILRCVPISNHLYFYWYRQILGQKVEFLVSFYNNEISEKSEIFDDQFSVERPDGSNFTLKIRSTKLEDSAMYFCASSLRVSTDTQYFGPGTRLTVL.

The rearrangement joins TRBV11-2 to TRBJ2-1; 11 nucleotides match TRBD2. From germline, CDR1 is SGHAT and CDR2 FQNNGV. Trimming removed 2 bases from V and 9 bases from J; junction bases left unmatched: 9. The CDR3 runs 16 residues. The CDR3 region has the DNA TGTGCCAGCAGCTTACCCACTAGCGGGAGTATCGGTGAGCAGTTCTTC. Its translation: CASSLPTSGSIGEQFF.

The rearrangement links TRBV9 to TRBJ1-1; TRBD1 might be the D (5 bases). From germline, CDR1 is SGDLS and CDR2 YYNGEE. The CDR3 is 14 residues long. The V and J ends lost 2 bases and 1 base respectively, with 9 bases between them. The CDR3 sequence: CASSVGGKNTEAFF. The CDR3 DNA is TGTGCCAGCAGCGTGGGGGGAAAGAACACTGAAGCTTTCTTT.

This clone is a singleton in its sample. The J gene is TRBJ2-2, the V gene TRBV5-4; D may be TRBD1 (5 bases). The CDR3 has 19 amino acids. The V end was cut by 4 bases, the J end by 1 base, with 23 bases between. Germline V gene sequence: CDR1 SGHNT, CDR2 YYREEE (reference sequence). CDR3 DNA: TGTGCCAGCAGCCGACCCCAGGGCTCTCTAGTGGGGAACACCGGGGAGCTGTTTTTT. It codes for CASSRPQGSLVGNTGELFF.

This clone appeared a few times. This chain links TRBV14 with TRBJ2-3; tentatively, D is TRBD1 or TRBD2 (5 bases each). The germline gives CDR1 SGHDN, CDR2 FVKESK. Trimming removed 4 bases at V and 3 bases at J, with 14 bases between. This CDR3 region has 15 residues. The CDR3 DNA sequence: TGTGCCAGCAGCCTCCAACTCGGGGCAACAGATACGCAGTATTTT. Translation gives CASSLQLGATDTQYF.

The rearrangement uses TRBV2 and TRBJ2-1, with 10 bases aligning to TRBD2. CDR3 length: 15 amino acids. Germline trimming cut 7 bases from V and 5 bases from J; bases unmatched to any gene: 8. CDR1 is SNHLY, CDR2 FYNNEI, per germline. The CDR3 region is CASTQAGTSDNEQFF. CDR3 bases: TGTGCCAGCACCCAGGCCGGGACTAGCGACAATGAGCAGTTCTTC.

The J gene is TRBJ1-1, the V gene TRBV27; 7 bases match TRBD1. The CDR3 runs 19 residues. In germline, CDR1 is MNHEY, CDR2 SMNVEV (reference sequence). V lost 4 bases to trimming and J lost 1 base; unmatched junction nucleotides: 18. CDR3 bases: TGTGCCAGCAGTTCCACAAATTTATTCCGGGACAGACAGAACACTGAAGCTTTCTTT. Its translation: CASSSTNLFRDRQNTEAFF.